A selection of T cell receptor beta chains follows, all from one sample in a study of OX40 agonist ivuxolimab in advanced cancers. Only in-frame clones appear in the TCRdb table, and some are missing; sequencing was by immunoSEQ multiplex PCR. Of 25,000 to 30,000 clones in the sample, more than 75% are singletons; the top ten hold roughly 23%. This specimen consisted of CD4+ or CD8+ T cells sorted from blood, obtained in a trial of the OX40 agonist ivuxolimab. The receptors stem from an adult with an advanced solid tumor such as melanoma, head and neck, liver or kidney cancer. The CDR3 runs from the conserved cysteine through the conserved F or W. Fields, in order: CDR3 DNA, CDR3 protein, clone size, V gene, D gene, J gene. A D gene is named only where the DNA matches it firmly. Not all rows give a size; the values are once, few, many and, for expanded clones, a class.

TGTGCCAGCGCGGCCGGGACAGGGGTCTACGAGCAGTACTTC CASAAGTGVYEQYF - TRBV6-5 TRBD1 TRBJ2-7
TGCGCCAGCAGCCAAGGAACAGGGTTCCAGCCCCAGCATTTT CASSQGTGFQPQHF once TRBV4-1 - TRBJ1-5
TGTGCCAGCACTCCGAGCGGGATCCACACAGATACGCAGTATTTT CASTPSGIHTDTQYF - TRBV6-5 TRBD2 TRBJ2-3
TGTGCCAGCAGCCCGGGGAGCGGACCGTACGAGCAGTACTTC CASSPGSGPYEQYF - TRBV5-4 - TRBJ2-7
TGTGCCAGCAGTGAAGGTCAGCTCGGGCAGTATTTT CASSEGQLGQYF once TRBV2 - TRBJ2-3
TGCGCCAGCAGCCAAGGACCGGACAGCGGGAGCGTCAGGAATGAGCAGTTCTTC CASSQGPDSGSVRNEQFF - TRBV4-1 TRBD2 TRBJ2-1
TGTGCCAGCAGTTTACTCCGGGACAGGGGGCGAAATGAGCAGTTCTTC CASSLLRDRGRNEQFF - TRBV7-9 TRBD1 TRBJ2-1
TGTGCCAGCAGTCAGGACAGTCGCACAGATACGCAGTATTTT CASSQDSRTDTQYF few TRBV28 - TRBJ2-3
TGTGCCAGCAGTGAATCAGGCAGGGGCTACGAGCAGTACTTC CASSESGRGYEQYF - TRBV2 - TRBJ2-7
TGTGCCAGCAGTCCCGATATAGCGGGGGGGCGTACAGATACGCAGTATTTT CASSPDIAGGRTDTQYF - TRBV28 TRBD2 TRBJ2-3
TGTGCCAGCAGTTTCTTGGGAGTGCAGTACTTC CASSFLGVQYF - TRBV28 - TRBJ2-7